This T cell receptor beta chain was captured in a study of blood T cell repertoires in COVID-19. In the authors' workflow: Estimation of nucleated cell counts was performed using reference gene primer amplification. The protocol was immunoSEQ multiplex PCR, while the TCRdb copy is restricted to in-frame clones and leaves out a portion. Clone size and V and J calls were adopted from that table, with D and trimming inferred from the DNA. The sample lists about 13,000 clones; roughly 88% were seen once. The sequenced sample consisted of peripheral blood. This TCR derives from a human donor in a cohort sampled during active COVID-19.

Here the CDR3 DNA reads TGTGCCAGCAGCACGCCGGGACAGGCCATCGATCAGCCCCAGCATTTT. It is translated as CASSTPGQAIDQPQHF. The chain couples TRBV6-2 or TRBV6-3 to TRBJ1-5; 8 nucleotides agree with TRBD1. The CDR3 runs to 16 residues. Trimming removed 6 bases from V and 5 bases from J; junction bases left unmatched: 12. The V gene's germline CDR1 is MNHEY and CDR2 SVGEGT.